Shown below are 9 T cell receptor beta chains from a single sample sequenced in a study of cytomegalovirus exposure and HLA in healthy donors. The PCR was carried out with 60 Vbeta primers and 13 Jbeta primers. The repertoire was sequenced with immunoSEQ multiplex PCR; TCRdb's copy has only in-frame clones and lacks some. The top ten clones hold roughly a tenth of a sample with fewer than 90,000 clones, roughly 80% of them seen once. Material for sequencing was PBMCs. These receptors were taken from a man aged 25-40 years in good health and CMV-seropositive.

This chain uses TRBV6-5 with TRBJ1-6; maybe TRBD1 (6 bases). The CDR3 contains 13 residues. Germline V gene lookup returns CDR1 MNHEY and CDR2 SVGAGI. The V end lost 6 bases, the J end lost 7 bases, and 10 bases lay between the germline ends. The CDR3 is CASRRQANSPLHF. CDR3 nucleotides: TGTGCCAGCAGGAGACAGGCGAATTCACCCCTCCACTTT.

The chain couples TRBV2 to TRBJ2-7; TRBD1 might be the D (5 bases). The germline gives CDR1 SNHLY, CDR2 FYNNEI. V lost 6 bases to trimming and J lost 3 bases, with 6 bases between them. The CDR3 consists of 11 residues. This chain's CDR3 is CASRQGYEQYF. CDR3 DNA sequence: TGTGCCAGCAGGCAGGGCTACGAGCAGTACTTC.

CDR3 region: CASSEENFLRTSGGKEQYF. CDR3 nucleotides: TGTGCCAGCAGTGAAGAAAATTTTCTTCGGACTAGCGGGGGGAAAGAGCAGTACTTC. The chain employs TRBV2 and TRBJ2-7; 14 bases fit TRBD2. The CDR3 length is 19 residues. V trimming: 1 base; J trimming: 7 bases; junction bases outside the gene matches: 15. The V gene's germline CDR1 is SNHLY and CDR2 FYNNEI.

The rearrangement links TRBV6-5 to TRBJ2-3; D remains ambiguous. Germline V lookup: CDR1 MNHEY, CDR2 SVGAGI. The CDR3 consists of 15 residues. Trimming pared 5 bases from V and 2 bases from J, leaving 14 bases between. For the CDR3, the DNA is TGTGCCAGCAGTATGCCGAGGTACTCCACAGATACGCAGTATTTT. Amino acids: CASSMPRYSTDTQYF.

The table lists this clone with a count of one. J is TRBJ2-5 and V is TRBV10-1; TRBD1 matches 10 bases. Germline CDR1 WNHNN, CDR2 SYGVQD (reference sequence). J gave up 0 bases and V 3 bases, and 7 bases lay outside the gene matches. The CDR3 is made up of 17 amino acids. The CDR3, as DNA: TGCGCCAGCAGTGAAGGCTCGGGACAGGGGTACCAAGAGACCCAGTACTTC. It codes for CASSEGSGQGYQETQYF.

This clone was observed a handful of times. This chain links TRBV28 with TRBJ1-5, with 8 bases aligning to TRBD1. Trimming took 3 bases from V and 3 from J; bases not matched to a gene: 4. The CDR3 runs 15 residues. The germline V gene encodes CDR1 MDHEN and CDR2 SYDVKM. CDR3 region: CASSLGDRTNQPQHF. CDR3 DNA: TGTGCCAGCAGTTTGGGGGACAGGACCAATCAGCCCCAGCATTTT. Drawing the rest from reference TRBV28 and TRBJ1-5, the complete variable domain is DVKVTQSSRYLVKRTGEKVFLECVQDMDHENMFWYRQDPGLGLRLIYFSYDVKMKEKGDIPEGYSVSREKKERFSLILESASTNQTSMYLCASSLGDRTNQPQHFGDGTRLSIL.

This clone was found once. V is TRBV6-1 and J is TRBJ2-5, with D perhaps TRBD1 (6 bases). The J call is doubtful: the DNA matches TRBJ2-7 better. CDR1 is MNHNS, CDR2 SASEGT, per germline. The CDR3 spans 15 residues. The CDR3, as DNA: TGTGCCAGCAGTGAAGCTCCCAGGGGAGTCTACGAGCAGTACTTC. Translated: CASSEAPRGVYEQYF.

The rearrangement uses TRBV7-2 and TRBJ1-5, with D possibly being TRBD1 (6 bases). V dropped 3 bases and J dropped 8 bases, with 8 bases sitting between them. The V gene's germline CDR1 is SGHTA and CDR2 FQGNSA. The CDR3 is 12 residues long. CDR3 residues: CASSFKGEPQHF. The CDR3 nucleotides read TGTGCCAGCAGCTTCAAGGGGGAGCCCCAGCATTTT.

J is TRBJ2-7 and V is TRBV28; possibly TRBD2 for D (6 bases). Germline loops: CDR1 MDHEN, CDR2 SYDVKM. The germline V and J ends were trimmed by 5 bases and 4 bases, with 18 bases remaining between them. This CDR3 has 15 amino acids. The CDR3 nucleotides are TGTGCCAGCAGTCAGCCCGGGGGAAAGGGGTACGAGCAGTACTTC. Protein sequence: CASSQPGGKGYEQYF.